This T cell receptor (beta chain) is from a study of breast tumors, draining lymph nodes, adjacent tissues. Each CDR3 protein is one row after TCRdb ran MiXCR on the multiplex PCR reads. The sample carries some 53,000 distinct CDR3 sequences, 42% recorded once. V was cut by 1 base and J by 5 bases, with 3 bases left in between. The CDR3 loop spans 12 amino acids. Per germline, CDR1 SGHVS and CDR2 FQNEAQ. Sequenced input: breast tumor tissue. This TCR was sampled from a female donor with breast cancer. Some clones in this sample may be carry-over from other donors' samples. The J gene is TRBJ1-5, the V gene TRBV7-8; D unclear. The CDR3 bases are TGTGCCAGCAGCTTAGGGTATCAGCCCCAGCATTTT. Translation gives CASSLGYQPQHF.